This TCR beta chain was sequenced during a study of blood T cell repertoires in COVID-19 (dated by TCRdb to 2018 to 2020). Background for the entire study: Samples covering the acute and convalescent phases of COVID-19 were provided by collaborators in the United States, Italy and Spain. The prospective study material was composed of cDNA or gDNA derived from T cells, B-cell-depleted T cells, or PBMCs. Subjects who had been exposed to COVID-19, were actively infected with it, or had recovered from it provided the deeply sampled blood TCRbeta repertoires that made up the dataset. The repertoires were released in a freely available public database intended as a resource for research on the immune response to SARS-CoV-2. Samples were obtained from the ongoing ImmuneRACE study (first 160 participants) and from some 1,300 subjects provided by 6 global collaborators. Sample metadata almost always included a de-identified subject ID, COVID-19 status, age in years and sex. HLA class I and class II types, where available, came from metadata supplied by the sample provider rather than from assay-based typing. General findings and caveats noted by the study authors: The quantity of clinical and demographic metadata differed by source and by participant and was supplied without curation.

Each collaborating institution followed its own protocols to collect whole blood in K2EDTA tubes. Collaborator samples were shipped for TCRbeta analysis as frozen whole blood, isolated PBMCs, or DNA extracted from either sample type. TCRbeta CDR3 regions were amplified from genomic DNA using the immunoSEQ Assay, a bias-controlled multiplex PCR. Processing in the source paper ran as follows. Nucleated cell counts per sample were estimated from amplification of reference gene primers within the assay. Sequence reads were collapsed and filtered to measure the absolute abundance of every unique TCRbeta CDR3 rearrangement. For each sample, productive Simpson clonality was calculated by taking the square root of Simpson's diversity index across productive rearrangements. The table comes from immuneACCESS by way of TCRdb, which keeps in-frame sequences with V and J called. Part of the clones is missing from these tables; in studies checked, under half for an unresolved V gene and the rest for unknown reasons. That table is the source of V, J and clone size, and D and trimming were worked out from the DNA. Within this sample are around 160,000 clones, with about four fifths of them counted one time only. In total, the top ten clones hold 7% to 9% of the sample.

At the junction V is shortened by 3 bases and J by 5 bases, with 10 bases in between. The CDR3 has 14 amino acids, counting the end cysteine and phenylalanine. The kept DNA is CDR3 alone, 42 bases in frame from the first base. From a lookup of the germline V gene, CDR1 and CDR2 are ENHRY and SYGVKD. A remark on this clone: What antigen it recognizes has not been identified. Base-call qualities are not available, and no considerably larger clone is one nucleotide away.

Rearrangement joined TRBV10-3 to TRBJ2-2; the D segment could be TRBD1, given 6 matching bases. The sequence was obtained from a human donor with acute or convalescent COVID-19. The donor label of this sample is uncertain. The sample comprised peripheral blood. The encoded CDR3 is CAISETGKTGELFF. The sequenced DNA is TGTGCCATCAGTGAAACAGGGAAAACCGGGGAGCTGTTTTTT.